This TCR beta chain stems from a study of cytomegalovirus exposure and HLA in healthy donors. Study-wide results and limits: Cytomegalovirus association was listed for roughly 160 TCR beta chains.

The PCR contained 60 Vbeta and 13 Jbeta primers. Generated by immunoSEQ multiplex PCR, the TCRdb table keeps only in-frame clones and is missing some. The data contain around 92,000 clones, around 81% of them singletons. About this clone itself: No antigen is known for it.

The material sequenced was PBMCs. The sequence was collected from a man younger than 30 in good health and CMV-seronegative.

The CDR3: CSVGSQPQHF. The CDR3 DNA reads TGCAGCGTTGGGAGTCAGCCCCAGCATTTT. This chain links TRBV29-1 with TRBJ1-5; D not resolved. The CDR3 covers 10 residues. Trimming left V 4 bases short and J 6 bases short, with 4 bases between. Germline lookup yields CDR1 SQVTM and CDR2 ANQGSEA.